This TCR beta chain was profiled in a study of T cell changes during pregnancy in multiple sclerosis. There are 13 residues in the CDR3. V was cut by 5 bases and J by 10 bases, with 15 bases left in between. Germline V gene sequence: CDR1 SGHTA, CDR2 FQGTGA. Here immunoSEQ multiplex PCR was the method, and the copy in TCRdb shows in-frame clones only, minus some. The sample carries tens of thousands of clones, 85% to 90% recorded once. The sample consisted of CD4+ T cells from peripheral blood mononuclear cells, taken in the first trimester of pregnancy. The rearrangement joins TRBV7-3 to TRBJ2-1, with D perhaps TRBD2 (6 bases). The TCR sequence derives from a female donor with multiple sclerosis, enrolled in a pregnancy study. DNA of the CDR3: TGTGCCAGCAGCGGCAAACTAGCTAGCGAGCAGTTCTTC. Its protein is CASSGKLASEQFF.